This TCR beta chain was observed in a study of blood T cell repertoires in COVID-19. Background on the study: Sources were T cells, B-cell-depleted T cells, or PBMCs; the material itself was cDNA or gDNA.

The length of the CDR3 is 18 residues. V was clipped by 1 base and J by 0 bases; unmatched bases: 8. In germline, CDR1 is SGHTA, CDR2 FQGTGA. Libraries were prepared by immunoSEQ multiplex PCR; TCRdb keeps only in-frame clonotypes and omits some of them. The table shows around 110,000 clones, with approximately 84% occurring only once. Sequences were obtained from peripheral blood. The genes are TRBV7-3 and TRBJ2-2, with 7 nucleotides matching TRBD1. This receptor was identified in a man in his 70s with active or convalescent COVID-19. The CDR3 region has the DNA TGTGCCAGCAGCTTAAGCCAGTGGACAGGCCCGAACACCGGGGAGCTGTTTTTT. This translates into CASSLSQWTGPNTGELFF. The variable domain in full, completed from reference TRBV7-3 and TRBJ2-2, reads GAGVSQTPSNKVTEKGKYVELRCDPISGHTALYWYRQSLGQGPEFLIYFQGTGAADDSGLPNDRFFAVRPEGSVSTLKIQRTERGDSAVYLCASSLSQWTGPNTGELFFGEGSRLTVL.